One sample yielded the 4 T cell receptor beta chains listed below, sequenced in a study of cytotoxic CD8 clonotypes in ibrutinib-treated CLL (dated by TCRdb to the early 2020s). Read against the paper, the sample's time point label means: progressive disease on ibrutinib. The library was generated by the immunoSEQ multiplex PCR assay. Drawn from immuneACCESS, this table holds only the in-frame rearrangements with V and J called that TCRdb kept. Clones are partly lost; checked studies trace under half to an unresolved V gene and leave the rest unexplained. This sample lists over 250,000 clones; approximately 76% were detected once. The biggest ten clones account for roughly 5.7% of the sample. The sample consisted of PBMCs, taken at disease progression, from a patient treated with ibrutinib. Receptors originate from a human donor with chronic lymphocytic leukemia.

V usage is TRBV5-4 and J usage is TRBJ2-1, with 8 bases that match TRBD1. J was trimmed by 9 bases and V by 4 bases; bases with no gene match: 12. The CDR3 totals 15 residues. The germline V gene encodes CDR1 SGHNT and CDR2 YYREEE (reference sequence). This CDR3 is CASSRDPTGDAEQFF. The CDR3 DNA reads TGTGCCAGCAGCCGTGACCCGACAGGGGACGCTGAGCAGTTCTTC.

CDR3 in amino acids: CASSLRDFPVEQFF. In nucleotides, the CDR3 is TGTGCCAGCAGTTTACGGGACTTCCCAGTTGAGCAGTTCTTC. The rearrangement links TRBV28 to TRBJ2-1; D may be TRBD2 (6 bases). Germline-derived CDR1 and CDR2 are MDHEN and SYDVKM. This CDR3 spans 14 amino acids. The germline V and J ends were trimmed by 2 bases and 9 bases, with 14 bases remaining between them. The variable domain in full, with the rest retrieved from reference TRBV28 and TRBJ2-1, is DVKVTQSSRYLVKRTGEKVFLECVQDMDHENMFWYRQDPGLGLRLIYFSYDVKMKEKGDIPEGYSVSREKKERFSLILESASTNQTSMYLCASSLRDFPVEQFFGPGTRLTVL.

The chain joins TRBV11-3 to TRBJ2-3; 7 bases agree with TRBD2. There are 15 residues in the CDR3. Germline CDR1 and CDR2: SGHNT and YENEEA. After removal of 5 bases from V and 0 bases from J, the junction contained 5 bases not matched to a gene. CDR3 bases: TGTGCCAGCAGCGGCGGGGGACTTAGCACAGATACGCAGTATTTT. Amino acid sequence: CASSGGGLSTDTQYF.

The chain recombines TRBV28 with TRBJ2-7, with 9 bases matching TRBD2. J lost 4 bases, V lost 5 bases, and 9 bases had no gene match. CDR3 length: 15 residues. Per germline, CDR1 MDHEN and CDR2 SYDVKM. CDR3 in DNA: TGTGCCAGCAGTGAGACTAGCGGCCTTATGTACGAGCAGTACTTC. It specifies CASSETSGLMYEQYF.